The rows below give T cell receptor beta chains drawn from one sample of a study of resident and recirculating memory T cells in vitiligo. Method: immunoSEQ multiplex PCR; TCRdb's copy keeps in-frame clones and lacks some. The table shows about 42,000 clones, with nearly 95% occurring only once. Sequenced material: blood. The origin of the receptors is a male donor with vitiligo. Each CDR3 is given with its conserved first and last residue. The D gene is left open where the match is weak. Some rows have no size entry. The others give once, few or many, or a class for an expanded clone.

j_call	clone_size	v_call	d_call	cdr3_nt	cdr3_aa
TRBJ1-6	.	TRBV13	TRBD1	TGTGCCAGCAGCGTGAGAGGACAGGGGGGGGATTCACCCCTCCACTTT	CASSVRGQGGDSPLHF
TRBJ1-1	.	TRBV9	TRBD1	TGTGCCAGCAGCGGTAACAGGGGGCATGACACTGAAGCTTTCTTT	CASSGNRGHDTEAFF
TRBJ1-2	.	TRBV2	.	TGTGCCAGCAGTGAAGCGTCCGACTATGGCTACACCTTC	CASSEASDYGYTF
TRBJ2-6	.	TRBV10-3	.	TGTGCCATCTCCCAGGGTGCAGGGGCCAACGTCCTGACTTTC	CAISQGAGANVLTF
TRBJ2-3	.	TRBV7-2	.	TGTGCCAGCAGCTTAGTCCTAGTTGCCGATACGCAGTATTTT	CASSLVLVADTQYF
TRBJ2-7	.	TRBV6-1	TRBD1	TGTGCCAGCAGGGGATTGGGGGCAGGGGGCGAGCAGTACTTC	CASRGLGAGGEQYF
TRBJ2-3	.	TRBV9	TRBD2	TGTGCCAGCAGCGCCACTAGCGGATACACAGATACGCAGTATTTT	CASSATSGYTDTQYF
TRBJ2-3	.	TRBV7-3	.	TGTGCCAGCAGCTTAGTGGGGGCAGGGGATACGCAGTATTTT	CASSLVGAGDTQYF
TRBJ1-1	.	TRBV14	TRBD1	TGTGCCAGCAGCCCACACACAGGGGGGGCTTTCTTT	CASSPHTGGAFF
TRBJ2-3	.	TRBV9	.	TGTGCCAGCAGCGTCTCTACGCTAGTTCATACGCAGTATTTT	CASSVSTLVHTQYF
TRBJ1-5	.	TRBV5-1	TRBD1	TGCGCCAGCAGCCCGGGGGGACAGGGAAATCAGCCCCAGCATTTT	CASSPGGQGNQPQHF
TRBJ2-1	.	TRBV7-3	.	TGTGCCAGCAGCTTAAAGGTGGGGGGGCCTTTCGATGAGCAGTTCTTC	CASSLKVGGPFDEQFF
TRBJ2-1	few	TRBV6-4	TRBD1	TGTGCCAGCAGTGACGGAGTGGACAGGGGGTACAATGAGCAGTTCTTC	CASSDGVDRGYNEQFF
TRBJ2-5	.	TRBV5-4	.	TGTGCCAGCAGCTTGGAAGGGGCAGAGACCCAGTACTTC	CASSLEGAETQYF
TRBJ1-6	.	TRBV30	.	TGTGCCTGGAGTGGCCAGGCGAATTCACCCCTCCACTTT	CAWSGQANSPLHF
TRBJ1-2	.	TRBV7-2	.	TGTGCCAGCAGCTTCTCCCCAAATAGCTATGGCTACACCTTC	CASSFSPNSYGYTF
TRBJ1-4	.	TRBV6-6	.	TGTGCCAGCAGTTCCCCCGAAACGGAACGGGTGTTTTTT	CASSSPETERVFF
TRBJ2-1	.	TRBV7-2	TRBD1	TGTGCCAGCAGCCTCCGGGACAGGGGTAGTGAGCAGTTCTTC	CASSLRDRGSEQFF
TRBJ2-2	.	TRBV13	TRBD1	TGTGCCAGCAACCGACAGGGGTTCACCGGGGAGCTGTTTTTT	CASNRQGFTGELFF
TRBJ1-1	once	TRBV19	.	TGTGCCAGTAGTATAGTCCCGGGGAACACTGAAGCTTTCTTT	CASSIVPGNTEAFF
TRBJ2-3	.	TRBV19	TRBD1	TGTGCCTCGAGACAGGGTTCTAGCACAGATACGCAGTATTTT	CASRQGSSTDTQYF
TRBJ2-2	.	TRBV27	.	TGTGCCACGGGAAGTAGCGGCTACACCGGGGAGCTGTTTTTT	CATGSSGYTGELFF
TRBJ2-7	.	TRBV11-3	TRBD1	TGTGCCAGCAGCTCGGACAGGTGGGACGAGCAGTACTTC	CASSSDRWDEQYF
TRBJ1-5	.	TRBV7-9	.	TGTGCCAGCAGCTTAGCCCCTTCTCAGCCCCAGCATTTT	CASSLAPSQPQHF
TRBJ1-6	once	TRBV4-1	.	TGCGCCAGCAGCCAAGTAGCCTATTCACCCCTCCACTTT	CASSQVAYSPLHF
TRBJ1-6	.	TRBV28	TRBD1	TGTGCCAGCAGTTTACAGGGGGCAAGGAGCTCCTATAATTCACCCCTCCACTTT	CASSLQGARSSYNSPLHF
TRBJ1-2	.	TRBV28	.	TGTGCCAGCAGTTTCAGGGACTATGGCTACACCTTC	CASSFRDYGYTF
TRBJ2-2	.	TRBV7-9	.	TGTGCCAGCAGCTTGGTGGGGGCCGCCGGGGAGCTGTTTTTT	CASSLVGAAGELFF
TRBJ2-3	.	TRBV29-1	.	TGCAGCGTTGAACGGGGTCGCACAGATACGCAGTATTTT	CSVERGRTDTQYF
TRBJ1-5	once	TRBV5-5	.	TGTGCCAGCAGCTTTACATGGCAGGGTCATCAGCCCCAGCATTTT	CASSFTWQGHQPQHF
TRBJ1-3	.	TRBV7-8	.	TGTGCCAGCAGCTATACAGCGGGGGGGGAAAACACCATATATTTT	CASSYTAGGENTIYF
TRBJ2-3	.	TRBV5-1	TRBD2	TGCGCCAGCAGCTCGGGACTAGCGGAGACAGATACGCAGTATTTT	CASSSGLAETDTQYF
TRBJ2-7	once	TRBV10-3	TRBD1	TGTGCCAGTTCAGGACAGGAGTCCTACGAGCAGTACTTC	CASSGQESYEQYF
TRBJ2-3	.	TRBV5-1	TRBD2	TGCGCCAGCAGCCCTGTGGGGGTCCTAGCGGGGGAGCTAGATACGCAGTATTTT	CASSPVGVLAGELDTQYF
TRBJ2-7	.	TRBV2	TRBD2	TGTGCCAGCAGTCTTAAAGGGACTAGCGGGGGGGCCCCAGCCGGCGAGCAGTACTTC	CASSLKGTSGGAPAGEQYF
TRBJ2-7	.	TRBV19	TRBD1	TGTGCCAGGCGACAGGGGGGCTACGAGCAGTACTTC	CARRQGGYEQYF
TRBJ2-7	.	TRBV7-2	TRBD2	TGTGCCAGCAGCTTAGGAGTGGGGGGGGGCTACGAGCAGTACTTC	CASSLGVGGGYEQYF
TRBJ2-3	.	TRBV2	TRBD2	TGTGCCAGCAGTGTTCTAGCGGCTAGCACAGATACGCAGTATTTT	CASSVLAASTDTQYF
TRBJ1-1	once	TRBV7-2	TRBD1	TGTGCCAGCAGCTCAAAAACAGGGGGAGGGACTGAAGCTTTCTTT	CASSSKTGGGTEAFF
TRBJ2-5	once	TRBV4-3	TRBD2	TGCGCCAGCAGCCAAGAGCCACCGGGACTAGCGGGAGAGACCCAGTACTTC	CASSQEPPGLAGETQYF
TRBJ2-3	.	TRBV28	.	TGTGCCAGCAGTTCGGACTTTCTCACAGATACGCAGTATTTT	CASSSDFLTDTQYF
TRBJ1-6	.	TRBV18	TRBD1	TGTGCCAGCTCACCGTTACAGGGGTCTAATTCACCCCTCCACTTT	CASSPLQGSNSPLHF
TRBJ2-3	.	TRBV27	.	TGTGCCAGCAGTTTGAGGGATACGCAGTATTTT	CASSLRDTQYF
TRBJ2-1	.	TRBV10-3	TRBD2	TGTGCCATCAGTAAGCGGGGGCCCGACGATGAGCAGTTCTTC	CAISKRGPDDEQFF
TRBJ1-4	.	TRBV4-3	.	TGCGCCAGCAGCCAAGATCGGGGGGGCAATAATGAAAAACTGTTTTTT	CASSQDRGGNNEKLFF
TRBJ1-2	.	TRBV5-6	TRBD1	TGTGCCAGCAGCTTGGGACAGGGGATTGGCTACACCTTC	CASSLGQGIGYTF
TRBJ2-7	.	TRBV27	.	TGTGCCAGCAGTTTAAACGCGGGGAGCGACGAGCAGTACTTC	CASSLNAGSDEQYF
TRBJ2-1	once	TRBV6-1	.	TGTGCCAGCAGTGAGGGGCCCACCTACAATGAGCAGTTCTTC	CASSEGPTYNEQFF
TRBJ2-1	.	TRBV5-4	TRBD2	TGTGCCAGCAGCTTTCGAGCGGGGGGGAGAGATGAGCAGTTCTTC	CASSFRAGGRDEQFF
TRBJ2-1	.	TRBV6-4	.	TGTGCCAGCAGTGCGCGGCCCGATAGATACAATGAGCAGTTCTTC	CASSARPDRYNEQFF
TRBJ1-5	.	TRBV29-1	TRBD1	TGCAGCGTTTCGGACAGGGGGTTCAATCAGCCCCAGCATTTT	CSVSDRGFNQPQHF
TRBJ1-5	.	TRBV5-4	.	TGTGCCAGCAGCTCTCAGGGGTTAAATCAGCCCCAGCATTTT	CASSSQGLNQPQHF
TRBJ2-5	once	TRBV5-1	.	TGCGCCAGCAGCGCAACGACCGGGAGCCAAGGAACCCAGTACTTC	CASSATTGSQGTQYF
TRBJ2-7	once	TRBV29-1	TRBD1	TGCAGCGCGGGACAGATCGGCGAGCAGTACTTC	CSAGQIGEQYF
TRBJ1-1	.	TRBV11-2	.	TGTGCCAGCAGCTCCAGGGGATCCACTGAAGCTTTCTTT	CASSSRGSTEAFF
TRBJ2-7	.	TRBV11-2	TRBD2	TGTGCCAGCAGGCCGGCTAGCGGCAACGAGCAGTACTTC	CASRPASGNEQYF
TRBJ1-6	.	TRBV7-2	TRBD1	TGTGCCAGCAGTTTCACCGGGACAGTAGGATCACCCCTCCACTTT	CASSFTGTVGSPLHF
TRBJ1-1	.	TRBV7-9	.	TGTGCCAGCAGCTTATTCCAGGCTGGTAACACTGAAGCTTTCTTT	CASSLFQAGNTEAFF